This T cell receptor beta chain was retrieved from a study of T cell repertoires in cytomegalovirus infection. Using its own MiXCR run on the reads, TCRdb lists one record per CDR3 protein. The sample contains about 490,000 distinct CDR3 sequences, 16% of which appear only once. The CDR3 runs to 17 residues. In germline, CDR1 is MDHEN, CDR2 SYDVKM. Trimming at V came to 2 bases and at J to 0 bases, leaving 9 bases not matched to a gene. This clonotype was seen a handful of times. Its target is unknown. Findings and caveats of the study: HLA-C-restricted CMV-specific TCR beta clonotypes prevailed in the ex vivo response.

Sequencing was done on a sample of CD8+ T cells from PBMCs. The gene calls are TRBV28 and TRBJ2-7; 8 nucleotides line up with TRBD2. The sequence was collected from a human donor in good health (CMV status not recorded). Some clones in this sample may be carry-over from other donors' samples. The CDR3 region is CASSLEPSGLRSYEQYF. CDR3 DNA: TGTGCCAGCAGTTTAGAGCCTAGCGGGCTTCGCTCCTACGAGCAGTACTTC.